This T cell receptor beta chain originates from a study of blood T cell repertoires in COVID-19. Study overall: The recovered donors of Cohort 3 showed two negative PCRs, clearance, or symptom resolution. The analysed material was cDNA or gDNA that came from T cells, B-cell-depleted T cells, or PBMCs.

Trimming removed 1 base at V and 6 bases at J, with 10 bases between. The V gene's germline CDR1 is SGHRS and CDR2 YFSETQ. The CDR3 consists of 14 residues. Researchers sorted participants into cohorts using their self-reported clinical history. Repertoires were generated with immunoSEQ multiplex PCR, while TCRdb's copy carries only in-frame clones and drops some. The sample lists hundreds of thousands of clones, about 88% seen once, with around 2% in the top ten. This chain connects TRBV5-1 to TRBJ2-2; perhaps TRBD1 as D (5 bases). This receptor was identified in an older woman in a cohort exposed to, infected with or recovered from COVID-19 (not recorded which). Sequenced material: PBMCs or T cells enriched from blood (not recorded which). CDR3 sequence: CASSLSGSPGELFF. The CDR3 coding sequence is TGCGCCAGCAGCTTGTCAGGGTCCCCCGGGGAGCTGTTTTTT.